The T cell receptor beta chain under discussion was sequenced for a study of follicular helper T cells after annual influenza vaccination. Germline assignment: CDR1 SGHKS and CDR2 YYEKEE (reference sequence). CDR3 length: 15 amino acids. Trimming stripped 2 bases from V and 0 bases from J, with 11 bases between. Method: immunoSEQ multiplex PCR; TCRdb's copy keeps in-frame clones and lacks some. The profile covers about 15,000 clones, with around 80% appearing a single time and 0.4% to 0.5% taken by the ten largest. As to time point: 2014-2015 season, pre-vaccination. Material: CXCR5- memory CD4+ T cells sorted from blood, obtained on the day of influenza vaccination. This chain uses TRBV5-5 with TRBJ1-2, with D possibly matching TRBD1 (5 bases). The clonotype was recovered from an adult who received the influenza vaccine. CDR3 region: CASSLGTTSNYGYTF. CDR3 nucleotides: TGTGCCAGCAGCTTAGGGACGACATCTAACTATGGCTACACCTTC.